This TCR beta chain is drawn from a study of shared clonotypes between healthy human individuals. Whole-study context: Three plates were used per donor for CD4 naive, three for CD4 memory, two for CD8 naive and one for CD8 memory.

Using immunoSEQ multiplex PCR, the repertoire was profiled, and TCRdb retains in-frame clones only, with some absent. Of about 2 million clones in the sample, about 95% are singletons; the top ten hold about 1.1%. Notes on this clone: Its matching antigen is unknown.

The CDR3 runs 15 residues. V was pared by 3 bases and J by 5 bases, with 16 bases between. In germline, CDR1 is MDHEN, CDR2 SYDVKM. Cells designated naive CD8 were CD45RO-negative and were positively selected for CCR7, with terminally differentiated effector memory CD45RA+ cells excluded. General study results and limits: Sampling covered nothing but blood. Tissue TCR repertoires likely differ from those found in blood.

The source of this sequence is a man aged 18 to 29 in good health. V and J are TRBV28 and TRBJ1-2; D is possibly TRBD1 (6 bases). Sequencing was carried out using naive CD8+ T cells sorted from blood. The CDR3 nucleotides read TGTGCCAGCAGTTTGATCAGGGGATTAGTATATGGCTACACCTTC. Translating gives CASSLIRGLVYGYTF.